Below are 15 T cell receptor beta chains sequenced from a single sample in a study of T cells in Graves' hyperthyroidism and ophthalmopathy. From RNA transcripts, TCR beta CDR3 regions were amplified. Carried out on the TCR CDR3, a first-round RT-PCR used the HTBI primer set. TCRdb recomputed calls from the multiplex PCR reads with MiXCR, one row per CDR3 protein. This table holds more than 500,000 distinct CDR3 sequences, 14% found once. Material for sequencing was blood. Every receptor here comes from a woman in her 40s with Graves' hyperthyroidism.

The rearrangement links TRBV28 to TRBJ1-2; D may be TRBD1 (6 bases). CDR3 size: 13 residues. The V and J ends lost 10 bases and 2 bases respectively, with 14 bases between them. Germline values: CDR1 MDHEN, CDR2 SYDVKM. Written as DNA, the CDR3 is TGTGCCACCGACCAGGGGCGCAACTATGGCTACACCTTC. It encodes CATDQGRNYGYTF.

The gene calls are TRBV18 and TRBJ1-1; 9 nucleotides align to TRBD1. CDR3 length: 14 residues. After removal of 4 bases from V and 8 bases from J, the junction contained 8 bases not matched to a gene. CDR1 and CDR2 from the germline V gene are KGHSH and LQKENI. This CDR3 is CASSREGQGGEAFF. For the CDR3, the DNA is TGTGCCAGCTCACGCGAGGGACAGGGTGGAGAAGCTTTCTTT.

This clonotype was counted ten times or more. V and J are TRBV27 and TRBJ2-1, with 7 nucleotides matching TRBD2. Germline trimming cut 6 bases from V and 0 bases from J; bases unmatched to any gene: 5. Germline CDR1 reads MNHEY; CDR2 reads SMNVEV (reference sequence). The CDR3 is 15 residues long. DNA of the CDR3: TGTGCCAGCAGCTACCGGACTAGCTCCTACAATGAGCAGTTCTTC. Its protein product is CASSYRTSSYNEQFF.

This chain joins TRBV5-1 and TRBJ1-3, with D possibly matching TRBD1 (6 bases). Deletions cut 0 bases from V and 4 bases from J, with 14 bases between. The CDR3 totals 16 residues. From germline, CDR1 is SGHRS and CDR2 YFSETQ. DNA of the CDR3: TGCGCCAGCAGCTTGGCGGGTCCGGGACAAGGAAACACCATATATTTT. It specifies CASSLAGPGQGNTIYF.

There are a few counts of this clonotype. Sequence at one end of the junction differs from germline and may be a read error. The chain has TRBV5-6 and TRBJ2-5; the D is unclear. CDR3 length: 10 residues. CDR1 SGHDT and CDR2 YYEEEE come from the germline V gene. The DNA of the CDR3 is TGTGCCAGCAGCTTGGTTCCAGCTAACTTC. Translated: CASSLVPANF.

The table lists this clonotype with many counts. The rearrangement links TRBV2 to TRBJ2-7, with D possibly being TRBD2 (6 bases). The germline V and J ends were trimmed by 1 base and 2 bases, with 12 bases remaining between them. Germline-derived CDR1 and CDR2 are SNHLY and FYNNEI. The CDR3 consists of 15 residues. CDR3 sequence: CASSEGRGGAYEQYF. The CDR3 DNA sequence: TGTGCCAGCAGTGAAGGGCGGGGTGGGGCCTACGAGCAGTACTTC. The full variable domain, with the rest looked up from reference TRBV2 and TRBJ2-7, is EPEVTQTPSHQVTQMGQEVILRCVPISNHLYFYWYRQILGQKVEFLVSFYNNEISEKSEIFDDQFSVERPDGSNFTLKIRSTKLEDSAMYFCASSEGRGGAYEQYFGPGTRLTVT.

This clonotype was observed a handful of times. This sequence joins TRBV5-1 and TRBJ1-1; weak D call: TRBD1 (5 bases). This CDR3 is 16 amino acids long. Trimming pared 0 bases from V and 0 bases from J, leaving 12 bases between. Germline values: CDR1 SGHRS, CDR2 YFSETQ. This CDR3 is CASSLGHGAMNTEAFF. The CDR3 DNA sequence: TGCGCCAGCAGCTTGGGCCACGGGGCGATGAACACTGAAGCTTTCTTT.

The chain links TRBV5-6 to TRBJ1-2; no reliable D call. This CDR3 spans 13 amino acids. The germline V and J ends were trimmed by 0 bases and 7 bases, with 10 bases remaining between them. The germline CDR1 and CDR2 sequences are SGHDT and YYEEEE. CDR3 in DNA: TGTGCCAGCAGCTTGGCCGGGGTCGTTGGCTACACCTTC. Translation: CASSLAGVVGYTF.

This clonotype has a count of ten or more. The rearrangement uses TRBV5-1 and TRBJ2-2; 10 bases are shared with TRBD2. The CDR3 sequence is 18 residues long. The J segment lost 3 bases and the V segment lost 0 bases, leaving 8 bases of the junction unmatched. The germline V gene encodes CDR1 SGHRS and CDR2 YFSETQ. The CDR3 nucleotides read TGCGCCAGCAGCTTGGGTTCCCAGACTAGCGGGTACACCGGGGAGCTGTTTTTT. Protein product: CASSLGSQTSGYTGELFF.

The chain links TRBV2 to TRBJ2-7; D ambiguous. Trimming left V 4 bases short and J 4 bases short, with 17 bases between. This CDR3 spans 15 amino acids. CDR1 and CDR2 from the germline V gene are SNHLY and FYNNEI. As DNA, the CDR3 is TGTGCCAGCAGTGGAGCAGGAGATCGACTTTACGAGCAGTACTTC. Its protein is CASSGAGDRLYEQYF.

This clonotype has at least ten counts. The chain is built from TRBV9 and TRBJ1-5, with D possibly matching TRBD1 (5 bases). V lost 3 bases, J lost 1 base, and 8 bases lay in between. This CDR3 contains 14 residues. CDR1 and CDR2 from the germline V gene are SGDLS and YYNGEE. The CDR3 nucleotides are TGTGCCAGCAGCGCCCGGGACAGCAATCAGCCCCAGCATTTT. Residues: CASSARDSNQPQHF.

This clonotype was seen many times. The chain uses TRBV28 and TRBJ1-2; 9 bases are shared with TRBD1. This CDR3 spans 17 amino acids. V lost 1 base to trimming and J lost 7 bases; unmatched junction nucleotides: 13. CDR1 MDHEN and CDR2 SYDVKM come from the germline V gene. As DNA, the CDR3 is TGTGCCAGCAGTTTATCTTTTTTGGGACAGGGCCACCCTGGCTACACCTTC. Translated, it gives CASSLSFLGQGHPGYTF.

V and J are TRBV6-1 and TRBJ2-6; possibly TRBD1 for D (6 bases). Trimming cost V 6 bases and J 2 bases, with 14 bases left between them. The germline V gene encodes CDR1 MNHNS and CDR2 SASEGT. The CDR3 loop spans 16 amino acids. Written as DNA, the CDR3 is TGTGCCAGCAGGGGATTCCCAGGGGCTGGGGCCAACGTCCTGACTTTC. Encoded protein: CASRGFPGAGANVLTF.

This clonotype was picked up many times. The rearrangement uses TRBV11-2 and TRBJ1-1; no reliable D call. CDR1 SGHAT and CDR2 FQNNGV come from the germline V gene. The V and J ends lost 2 bases and 1 base respectively, with 8 bases between them. The CDR3 covers 14 residues. This CDR3 reads CASSLIPGNTEAFF. The CDR3 DNA reads TGTGCCAGCAGCTTAATCCCCGGGAACACTGAAGCTTTCTTT.

This clonotype was seen repeatedly, ten times or more. The chain employs TRBV2 and TRBJ2-1, with TRBD1 matching over 8 bases. This CDR3 has 15 residues. V trimming: 6 bases; J trimming: 8 bases; junction bases outside the gene matches: 12. Germline CDR1 and CDR2: SNHLY and FYNNEI. The CDR3 DNA follows: TGTGCCAGCAGGCCGGACAGGGCCGGGGTGGATGAGCAGTTCTTC. Residues: CASRPDRAGVDEQFF.